This T cell receptor beta chain was sequenced in a study of read filtering for tumor transcriptome and immune sequencing. Study-wide context: By R-ISS, stages I, II and III held 8, 16 and 7 patients.

This clonotype has a handful of counts. Its antigen is as yet unknown. Germline values: CDR1 GTSNPN, CDR2 SVGIG (reference sequence). The CDR3 runs 13 residues. After removal of 2 bases from V and 5 bases from J, the junction contained 6 bases not matched to a gene. The library was built from roughly 400 ng RNA with molecular barcoded adaptors for alpha/delta and beta/gamma chains. One entry per CDR3 protein, called by TCRdb with MiXCR from the reads. The sample has about 130,000 distinct CDR3 sequences, 13% seen once. The study, taken as a whole, reports: Compared with RNA-seq, IR-seq gave much higher clonotype depth and reliability. Sorted CD138-negative bone marrow cells were not purified T cells.

This clonotype originated in a donor at least 40 years old with multiple myeloma. The chain combines TRBV30 with TRBJ2-7; 7 nucleotides line up with TRBD2. Sequencing input: a population of CD138-negative cells sorted from bone marrow. The DNA for the CDR3 is TGTGCCTGGAGTTCTTCCGCGGGGGACGAGCAGTACTTC. Amino acid sequence: CAWSSSAGDEQYF.